This TCR beta chain was captured in a study of cytomegalovirus exposure and HLA in healthy donors. About the research overall: In an early release, HLA-typed donors contributed 80 million to 95 million unique TCR sequences.

The PCR employed 60 Vbeta primers together with 13 Jbeta primers. Here immunoSEQ multiplex PCR was the method, and the copy in TCRdb shows in-frame clones only, minus some. Here the sample spans 150,000 to 200,000 clones, roughly 76% being singletons. This CDR3 has 18 residues. V lost 2 bases, J lost 1 base, and 20 bases lay in between. The V gene's germline CDR1 is LGHNA and CDR2 YNFKEQ. Findings of the study overall: Analysis was carried out at a later point, and it linked a missense DCLRE1C variant to TCR beta V- and J-gene trimming. There were several of the most significant clusters that appeared linked to common viral pathogens in a later analysis. Previously analyzed data showed that most TCR beta V segments were productive at a frequency of about 90% or about 30%.

Concerning this clone itself: The antigen remains unidentified.

The sequenced sample consisted of PBMCs. V is TRBV4-2 and J is TRBJ1-1; unclear D gene. The TCR sequence derives from a woman younger than 35 in good health and CMV-seropositive. CDR3 in amino acids: CASSQFLAGILPNTEAFF. DNA for the CDR3: TGTGCCAGCAGCCAATTCTTAGCGGGGATACTTCCGAACACTGAAGCTTTCTTT.